Reported below is one TCR beta chain. Other DNA variants within this sample encode the same CDR3. This sample stems from a study of blood T cell repertoires in COVID-19. Per the original data handling: Estimation of nucleated cell counts was performed using reference gene primer amplification. Only in-frame clones appear in the TCRdb table, and some are missing; sequencing was by immunoSEQ multiplex PCR. V and J calls and clone size follow that table, whereas D and trimming were derived from the DNA. The sample shows approximately 200,000 clones, approximately 87% of them seen only once. Germline CDR1 and CDR2: MDHEN and SYDVKM. CDR3 length: 15 amino acids. The J segment lost 0 bases and the V segment lost 4 bases, leaving 4 bases of the junction unmatched.

The receptor was isolated from a man aged 55 to 69 who had recovered from COVID-19. J is TRBJ2-7 and V is TRBV28, with TRBD1 matching over 9 bases. The sequencing input was peripheral blood. The CDR3 loop is CASSSGQGSSYEQYF. CDR3 DNA sequence: TGTGCCAGCAGTTCCGGACAGGGGAGCTCCTACGAGCAGTACTTC.